The 32 T cell receptor beta chains presented below share a single source sample, sequenced in a study of shared T cell receptors in the human thymus. The table came from immunoSEQ multiplex PCR; TCRdb's copy has only in-frame clones and leaves some out. The sample holds approximately 580,000 clones, around 78% seen once. This sample also belongs to another study, concerning human thymus T cells.

Sequenced sample: thymocytes. All receptors come from a boy under two years old with a congenital heart defect.

V usage is TRBV19 and J usage is TRBJ2-5; D remains ambiguous. V was clipped by 8 bases and J by 5 bases, with 3 bases between them. CDR3 length: 9 amino acids. Germline lookup yields CDR1 LNHDA and CDR2 SQIVND (reference sequence). In DNA form, the CDR3 reads TGTGCCAGTCGGGAGACCCAGTACTTC. It encodes CASRETQYF. Full variable domain (remainder filled in from reference TRBV19 and TRBJ2-5): DGGITQSPKYLFRKEGQNVTLSCEQNLNHDAMYWYRQDPGQGLRLIYYSQIVNDFQKGDIAEGYSVSREKKESFPLTVTSAQKNPTAFYLCASRETQYFGPGTRLLVL.

The rearrangement joins TRBV27 to TRBJ1-2, with D possibly matching TRBD1 (5 bases). The V end lost 5 bases, the J end lost 4 bases, and 17 bases lay between the germline ends. Germline CDR1 is MNHEY and CDR2 is SMNVEV (reference sequence). The CDR3 contains 15 residues. CDR3 DNA sequence: TGTGCCAGCAGTCGGGCAGGGATAGAACGCTATGGCTACACCTTC. Its protein is CASSRAGIERYGYTF.

The chain uses TRBV5-1 and TRBJ2-2; 12 nucleotides align to TRBD2. The V and J ends lost 4 bases and 3 bases, in that order; junction bases with no gene match: 1. Germline CDR1 SGHRS, CDR2 YFSETQ. This CDR3 region has 15 residues. The CDR3 here is CASSRTSGDTGELFF. In DNA form, the CDR3 reads TGCGCCAGCAGCCGGACTAGCGGGGACACCGGGGAGCTGTTTTTT.

CDR3 DNA: TGCGCCAGCAGCCCCGGGACTAGCGGGAGTTTGACAGATACGCAGTATTTT. It yields the protein CASSPGTSGSLTDTQYF. This chain uses TRBV5-1 with TRBJ2-3, with TRBD2 matching 14 bases. The CDR3 runs 17 residues. The V and J ends lost 4 bases and 3 bases, in that order; junction bases with no gene match: 7. CDR1 and CDR2 from the germline V gene are SGHRS and YFSETQ.

V gene TRBV25-1 combines with J gene TRBJ2-5; weak D call: TRBD1 (6 bases). CDR3 length equals 14 residues. Germline-derived CDR1 and CDR2 are MGHDK and SYGVNS. The germline V and J ends were trimmed by 2 bases and 1 base, with 8 bases remaining between them. CDR3 sequence (DNA): TGTGCCAGCAGTGAAAACAGGGCCCAAGAGACCCAGTACTTC. Its translation: CASSENRAQETQYF.

This clone was seen a handful of times. The gene calls are TRBV7-9 and TRBJ2-3; possible D gene TRBD2, 7 bases. The CDR3 loop spans 15 amino acids. Germline CDR1 SEHNR, CDR2 FQNEAQ (reference sequence). The V end lost 4 bases, the J end lost 6 bases, and 17 bases lay between the germline ends. CDR3 sequence: CASSSTAGAEDTQYF. The CDR3 nucleotides read TGTGCCAGCAGCTCGACGGCGGGGGCAGAGGATACGCAGTATTTT.

V usage is TRBV5-1 and J usage is TRBJ1-2; a weak D match, TRBD1 (5 bases). The CDR3 runs 14 residues. Trimming took 0 bases from V and 8 from J, leaving 14 bases between them. Per germline, CDR1 SGHRS and CDR2 YFSETQ. CDR3 bases: TGCGCCAGCAGCTTGGCCCAGGGAAGCGAGGGCTACACCTTC. Amino acids: CASSLAQGSEGYTF.

The chain combines TRBV6-4 with TRBJ2-1, with 9 bases that match TRBD2. Per germline, CDR1 MRHNA and CDR2 SNTAGT. V dropped 3 bases and J dropped 1; count of bases not matched to a gene: 1. The length of the CDR3 is 15 residues. The DNA for the CDR3 is TGTGCCAGCAGTGAGACTAGCGGTTCCTACAATGAGCAGTTCTTC. This translates into CASSETSGSYNEQFF.

V gene TRBV4-1 combines with J gene TRBJ2-3; 9 nucleotides align to TRBD2. Trimming removed 1 base from V and 0 bases from J; junction bases left unmatched: 11. The CDR3 runs 19 residues. The germline V gene encodes CDR1 MGHRA and CDR2 YSYEKL. CDR3 loop: CASSQGLGLAGPSTDTQYF. The CDR3 nucleotides are TGCGCCAGCAGCCAAGGTTTGGGGCTAGCGGGACCTAGCACAGATACGCAGTATTTT.

J is TRBJ2-3 and V is TRBV20-1; D gene unclear. The ends were cut back, 7 bases at V and 5 bases at J, with 7 bases in the middle. The germline V gene encodes CDR1 DFQATT and CDR2 SNEGSKA (reference sequence). This CDR3 spans 10 amino acids. The CDR3 nucleotides are TGCAGTGTTCAGCGAGATACGCAGTATTTT. This gives the protein CSVQRDTQYF.

This clone is a singleton in its sample. This CDR3 is CASSPLRWLNEKLFF. The CDR3 DNA follows: TGTGCCAGCAGCCCCCTTCGGTGGTTGAATGAAAAACTGTTTTTT. The chain carries TRBV9 and TRBJ1-4; D call uncertain. The CDR3 runs to 15 residues. The V gene lost 4 bases and the J gene lost 5 bases, with 15 bases spanning the gap. Germline V CDR1 and CDR2: SGDLS, YYNGEE.

This clone was counted a few times. The chain joins TRBV10-3 to TRBJ2-5, with D possibly TRBD2 on 5 matching bases. The CDR3 loop spans 15 amino acids. The germline V gene has CDR1 ENHRY and CDR2 SYGVKD. V lost 6 bases and J lost 9, with 23 bases in between. The CDR3 DNA reads TGTGCCATCAGCCTTCGTCCCCCGCCCTACGGGGCCCAGTACTTC. Protein: CAISLRPPPYGAQYF.

This sequence joins TRBV5-4 and TRBJ2-1, with 7 nucleotides matching TRBD2. V was clipped by 4 bases and J by 3 bases; unmatched bases: 10. The length of the CDR3 is 16 residues. The germline gives CDR1 SGHNT, CDR2 YYREEE (reference sequence). This CDR3 reads CASSSRRVAGYNEQFF. The CDR3, as DNA: TGTGCCAGCAGCAGCCGACGGGTAGCGGGCTACAATGAGCAGTTCTTC.

This clone showed up just once. This chain uses TRBV19 with TRBJ1-5; D is undetermined. Per germline, CDR1 LNHDA and CDR2 SQIVND (reference sequence). Trimming removed 2 bases at V and 5 bases at J, with 16 bases between. The CDR3 is 16 amino acids. CDR3 in amino acids: CASSIMGLAWDQPQHF. Here the CDR3 DNA reads TGTGCCAGTAGTATAATGGGCCTCGCTTGGGATCAGCCCCAGCATTTT.

The genes are TRBV7-8 and TRBJ2-7, with D maybe TRBD1 (9 bases). Germline V lookup: CDR1 SGHVS, CDR2 FQNEAQ. The CDR3 is 15 amino acids. Between the trimmed V and J ends, which lost 5 bases and 3 bases, there was a span of 17 bases. CDR3 coding DNA: TGTGCCAGCAGCAGTAGCGGGACAGGGCTCTACGAGCAGTACTTC. Amino acid sequence: CASSSSGTGLYEQYF.

This clone was counted only a few times. The V call is TRBV7-9, the J call TRBJ2-5, with unresolved D. V was pared by 4 bases and J by 2 bases, with 11 bases between. This CDR3 comprises 14 residues. CDR1 SEHNR and CDR2 FQNEAQ come from the germline V gene (reference sequence). The CDR3 nucleotides read TGTGCCAGCAGCTCCCCTAAGCTACAAGAGACCCAGTACTTC. This sequence encodes CASSSPKLQETQYF.

There are a few counts of this clone. This chain joins TRBV10-3 and TRBJ2-3; TRBD2 agrees at 10 bases. This CDR3 has 16 amino acids. J lost 2 bases, V lost 6 bases, and 8 bases had no gene match. Germline V gene data show CDR1 as ENHRY and CDR2 as SYGVKD. The CDR3 reads CAIRSGRAENTDTQYF. The DNA for the CDR3 is TGTGCCATCAGGAGCGGGAGGGCCGAAAACACAGATACGCAGTATTTT.

The rearrangement links TRBV4-3 to TRBJ2-4; tentative D call: TRBD2 (6 bases). V lost 0 bases, J lost 0 bases, and 18 bases lay in between. This CDR3 spans 19 amino acids. From germline, CDR1 is LGHNA and CDR2 YSLEER. CDR3 sequence (DNA): TGCGCCAGCAGCCAAGAGGAGGGTAGGAGGGATTTAGCCAAAAACATTCAGTACTTC. It codes for CASSQEEGRRDLAKNIQYF.

The chain employs TRBV29-1 and TRBJ2-5, with D maybe TRBD2 (7 bases). Germline CDR1 reads SQVTM; CDR2 reads ANQGSEA. Trimming pared 6 bases from V and 4 bases from J, leaving 18 bases between. The CDR3 has 14 residues. CDR3 in DNA: TGCAGCGTGGGACATCGCGGGGGCCGAGAGACCCAGTACTTC. This sequence encodes CSVGHRGGRETQYF. The whole variable domain, filled in from reference TRBV29-1 and TRBJ2-5, reads SAVISQKPSRDICQRGTSLTIQCQVDSQVTMMFWYRQQPGQSLTLIATANQGSEATYESGFVIDKFPISRPNLTFSTLTVSNMSPEDSSIYLCSVGHRGGRETQYFGPGTRLLVL.

V is TRBV15 and J is TRBJ2-1; 12 nucleotides match TRBD2. The CDR3 covers 18 residues. Germline CDR1 is LNHNV and CDR2 is YYDKDF (reference sequence). The junction had 4 bases not matched to a gene; V was cut back by 0 bases and J by 1 base. This CDR3 is CATSRDRTSGESYNEQFF. The CDR3 nucleotides are TGTGCCACCAGCAGAGATCGGACTAGCGGGGAATCCTACAATGAGCAGTTCTTC.

This clone came up once. Written as DNA, the CDR3 is TGTGCCAGCACCCCGACAGCCTCCTACGAGCAGTACTTC. Translating gives CASTPTASYEQYF. The genes are TRBV7-9 and TRBJ2-7, with a possible D match to TRBD1 (5 bases). CDR1 and CDR2 (germline): SEHNR, FQNEAQ (reference sequence). V lost 7 bases to trimming and J lost 0 bases, with 10 bases between them. The CDR3 runs to 13 residues.

The V gene is TRBV6-1, the J gene TRBJ1-2, with D possibly TRBD1 on 6 matching bases. Germline-derived CDR1 and CDR2 are MNHNS and SASEGT. The CDR3 is 16 residues long. V dropped 2 bases and J dropped 2 bases, with 15 bases sitting between them. The CDR3 nucleotides read TGTGCCAGCAGTGAACAGGGACAAAACAGGAACTATGGCTACACCTTC. This encodes CASSEQGQNRNYGYTF.

This clone was observed a handful of times. The gene calls are TRBV4-1 and TRBJ1-1, with 7 bases matching TRBD1. The length of the CDR3 is 14 residues. V dropped 3 bases and J dropped 5; count of bases not matched to a gene: 6. Germline assignment: CDR1 MGHRA and CDR2 YSYEKL. This chain's CDR3 is CASSQQGGRTEAFF. CDR3 bases: TGCGCCAGCAGCCAGCAGGGGGGAAGGACTGAAGCTTTCTTT.

This chain connects TRBV28 to TRBJ2-1, with 7 bases matching TRBD2. Per germline, CDR1 MDHEN and CDR2 SYDVKM. The V segment lost 2 bases and the J segment 0 bases; nucleotides outside the gene matches: 19. CDR3 length: 21 residues. The CDR3, as DNA: TGTGCCAGCAGTTTACGTTCCCCCCCCAGCGGGAAGCTAAACTCCTACAATGAGCAGTTCTTC. Its protein product is CASSLRSPPSGKLNSYNEQFF.

A remark on this clone: This sample also contains other DNA sequences that code for the same CDR3. The rearrangement joins TRBV28 to TRBJ1-5; 7 bases align to TRBD1. Trimming at V came to 2 bases and at J to 6 bases, leaving 7 bases not matched to a gene. In germline, CDR1 is MDHEN, CDR2 SYDVKM. The CDR3 spans 15 residues. The CDR3 region has the DNA TGTGCCAGCAGTTTAGGAGGGGGCATCGGTCAGCCCCAGCATTTT. The encoded protein is CASSLGGGIGQPQHF.

The genes are TRBV5-6 and TRBJ2-1, with D maybe TRBD2 (5 bases). V gave up 6 bases and J gave up 9 bases, with 31 bases separating them. From germline, CDR1 is SGHDT and CDR2 YYEEEE. This CDR3 region has 18 residues. The CDR3: CASKNPPSGDLSCGEQFF. CDR3 DNA sequence: TGTGCCAGCAAGAATCCACCGAGCGGAGACTTGAGCTGTGGTGAGCAGTTCTTC.

Only one count was recorded for this clone. The genes are TRBV28 and TRBJ2-5; TRBD1 matches at 10 bases. The germline V gene has CDR1 MDHEN and CDR2 SYDVKM. The trim removed 6 bases at V and 11 bases at J, leaving 18 bases unmatched. The CDR3 loop spans 16 amino acids. CDR3 protein: CASRTSQTDRGWEQYF. The CDR3 nucleotides read TGTGCCAGCAGGACAAGCCAGACGGACAGGGGGTGGGAGCAGTACTTC.

The chain carries TRBV7-6 and TRBJ1-4, with TRBD1 identical over 7 bases. The V segment lost 4 bases and the J segment 0 bases; nucleotides outside the gene matches: 2. The germline V gene has CDR1 SGHVS and CDR2 FNYEAQ. The CDR3 has 15 amino acids. CDR3 sequence: CASSSTGATNEKLFF. DNA for the CDR3: TGTGCCAGCAGCTCCACAGGGGCAACTAATGAAAAACTGTTTTTT. Full variable domain (rest looked up from reference TRBV7-6 and TRBJ1-4): GAGVSQSPRYKVTKRGQDVALRCDPISGHVSLYWYRQALGQGPEFLTYFNYEAQQDKSGLPNDRFSAERPEGSISTLTIQRTEQRDSAMYRCASSSTGATNEKLFFGSGTQLSVL.

In nucleotides, the CDR3 is TGTGCCAGCACTAATACTACCGGGAAGGTCAAAAACATTCAGTACTTC. Amino acids: CASTNTTGKVKNIQYF. The chain joins TRBV28 to TRBJ2-4; D possibly corresponds to TRBD2 (5 bases). Germline-derived CDR1 and CDR2 are MDHEN and SYDVKM. With 7 bases removed from V and 3 bases from J, the gap between germline ends came to 19 bases. The CDR3 has 16 residues.

This sequence joins TRBV5-4 and TRBJ2-3; TRBD2 might be the D (6 bases). Trimming removed 4 bases from V and 0 bases from J, with 12 bases in between. Germline CDR1 is SGHNT and CDR2 is YYREEE (reference sequence). The CDR3 length is 15 residues. In DNA, the CDR3 is TGTGCCAGCAGCCGGGGGATAGTTAGCACAGATACGCAGTATTTT. This encodes CASSRGIVSTDTQYF.

The V gene is TRBV6-6, the J gene TRBJ1-2, with D possibly being TRBD1 (6 bases). V was shortened by 6 bases and J by 4 bases, with 12 bases between the two germline ends. The CDR3 sequence is 13 residues long. Germline CDR1 reads MNHNY; CDR2 reads SVGAGI (reference sequence). DNA of the CDR3: TGTGCCAGCAGGAAAGACAGGCCCTATGGCTACACCTTC. It specifies CASRKDRPYGYTF.

The chain joins TRBV18 to TRBJ1-2; TRBD1 aligns across 7 bases. Germline V gene lookup returns CDR1 KGHSH and CDR2 LQKENI. The CDR3 sequence is 13 residues long. Trimming cost V 6 bases and J 6 bases; bases outside gene matches: 7. As DNA, the CDR3 is TGTGCCAGCTCCGGACAGGACGGCGATGGCTACACCTTC. Protein product: CASSGQDGDGYTF. The variable domain in full, with the rest retrieved from reference TRBV18 and TRBJ1-2, is NAGVMQNPRHLVRRRGQEARLRCSPMKGHSHVYWYRQLPEEGLKFMVYLQKENIIDESGMPKERFSAEFPKEGPSILRIQQVVRGDSAAYFCASSGQDGDGYTFGSGTRLTVV.